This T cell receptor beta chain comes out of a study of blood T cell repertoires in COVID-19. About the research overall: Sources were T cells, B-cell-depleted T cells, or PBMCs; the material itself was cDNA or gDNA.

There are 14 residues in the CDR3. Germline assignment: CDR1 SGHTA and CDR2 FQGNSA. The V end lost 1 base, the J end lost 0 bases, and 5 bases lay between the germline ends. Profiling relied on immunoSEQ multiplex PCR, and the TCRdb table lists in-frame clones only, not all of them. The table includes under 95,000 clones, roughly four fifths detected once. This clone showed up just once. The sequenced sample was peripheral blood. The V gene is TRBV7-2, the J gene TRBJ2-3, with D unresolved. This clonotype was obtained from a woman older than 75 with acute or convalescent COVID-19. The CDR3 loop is CASSLGESTDTQYF. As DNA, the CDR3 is TGTGCCAGCAGCTTAGGTGAGAGCACAGATACGCAGTATTTT.